Sequencing of this T cell receptor (beta chain) was carried out in a study of Ad26.COV2.S vaccination and SARS-CoV-2 variants. On the study more broadly: Ad26.COV2.S was injected intramuscularly once or twice, 56 days apart.

In the case of this clone: The antigen is not known.

Documented treatment: around 19 received Ad26.COV2.S at low or high dose, single or two shots; 5 received placebo; per-sample allocation not given. At day 63 after the first vaccine or placebo injection, samples were drawn. The sample came from a Boston adult aged 18-55 years. Some clones are missing from TCRdb's copy, which holds only in-frame ones; the method was immunoSEQ multiplex PCR. The repertoire has roughly 390,000 clones, 88% of them found once; the top ten carry around 3.4%. Findings and limits, study-wide: Vaccine recipients showed a spike-specific TCR breadth that was higher than in placebo recipients.

Germline V lookup: CDR1 MNHEY, CDR2 SVGAGI. The CDR3 contains 13 residues. Deletions cut 6 bases from V and 4 bases from J, with 13 bases between. This clonotype originated in a person aged 18-65 years who received the Ad26.COV2.S COVID-19 vaccine or a placebo. The chain combines TRBV6-5 with TRBJ2-7, with D possibly matching TRBD2 (7 bases). The input for sequencing was peripheral blood, taken in a trial of Ad26.COV2.S vaccine versus placebo. This chain's CDR3 is CASRSAGAYEQYF. The CDR3, as DNA: TGTGCCAGCAGGTCTGCGGGGGCTTACGAGCAGTACTTC.